Sequencing of this T cell receptor beta chain was carried out in a study of technical replicates of blood from a few donors. Using immunoSEQ multiplex PCR, the repertoire was profiled, and TCRdb retains in-frame clones only, with some absent. This table holds around 76,000 clones, 95% to 98% found once. This clonotype was sampled from a human donor in good health. The sequencing input was T cells isolated from PBMCs.

In nucleotides, the CDR3 is TGTGCCAGCAGCCCCTCCCCGGGACAGGATGTAGACGAGCAGTACTTC. Protein: CASSPSPGQDVDEQYF. V and J are TRBV6-6 and TRBJ2-7, with 8 bases aligning to TRBD1. Germline lookup yields CDR1 MNHNY and CDR2 SVGAGI (reference sequence). The CDR3 runs to 16 residues. Losses at the gene ends were 6 bases for V and 5 bases for J; bases not matched to a gene: 15.